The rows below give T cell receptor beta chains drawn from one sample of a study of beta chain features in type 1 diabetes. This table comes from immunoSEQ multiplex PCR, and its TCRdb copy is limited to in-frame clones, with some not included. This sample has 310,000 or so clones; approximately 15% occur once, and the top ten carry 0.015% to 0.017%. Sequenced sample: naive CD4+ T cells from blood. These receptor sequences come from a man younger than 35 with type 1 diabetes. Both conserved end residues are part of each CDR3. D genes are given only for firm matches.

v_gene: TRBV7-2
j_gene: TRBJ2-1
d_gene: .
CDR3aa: CASSLGLDYEQFF

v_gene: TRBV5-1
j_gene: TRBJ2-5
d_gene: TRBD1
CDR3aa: CASSQGTVQETQYF

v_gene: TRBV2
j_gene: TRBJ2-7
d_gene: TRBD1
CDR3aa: CASDRPDRDSYEQYF

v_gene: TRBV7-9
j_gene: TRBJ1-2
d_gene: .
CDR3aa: CASSLESGSIYGYTF

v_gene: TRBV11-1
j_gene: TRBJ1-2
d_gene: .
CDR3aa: CASSPDWNYGYTF

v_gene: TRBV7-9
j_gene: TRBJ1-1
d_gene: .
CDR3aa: CASSSPRGMNTEAFF

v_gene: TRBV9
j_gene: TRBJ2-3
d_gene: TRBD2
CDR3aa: CASSVGWGGTDTQYF

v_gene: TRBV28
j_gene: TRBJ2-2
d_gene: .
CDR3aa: CASSLWRGELFF

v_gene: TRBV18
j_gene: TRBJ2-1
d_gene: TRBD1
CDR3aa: CASSPPDRVHYNEQFF

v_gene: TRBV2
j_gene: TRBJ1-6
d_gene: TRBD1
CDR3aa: CASRGQGDNSPLHF

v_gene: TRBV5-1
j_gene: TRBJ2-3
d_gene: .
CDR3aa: CASSLTARSTDTQYF

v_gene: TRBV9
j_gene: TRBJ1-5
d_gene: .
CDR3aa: CASSVDGGSNQPQHF

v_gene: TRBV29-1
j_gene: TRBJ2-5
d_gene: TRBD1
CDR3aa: CSVVDRGLSEQYF

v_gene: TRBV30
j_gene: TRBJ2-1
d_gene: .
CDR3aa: CAWSSDSIVNREQFF

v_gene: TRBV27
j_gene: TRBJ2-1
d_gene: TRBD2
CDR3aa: CASGILAAYNEQFF

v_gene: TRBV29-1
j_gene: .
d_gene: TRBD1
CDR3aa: CSVGTGSAYEQYF

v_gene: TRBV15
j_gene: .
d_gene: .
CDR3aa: CATSNRGRYEQYF

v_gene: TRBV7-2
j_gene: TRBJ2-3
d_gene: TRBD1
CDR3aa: CASSFFGQGTDTQYF

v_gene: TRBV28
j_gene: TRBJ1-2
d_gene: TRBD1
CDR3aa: CASSLGQGYYGYTF

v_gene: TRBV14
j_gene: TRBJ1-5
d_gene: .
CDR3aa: CASSQDRGDSNQPQHF

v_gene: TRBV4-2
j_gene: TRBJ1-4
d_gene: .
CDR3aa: CASSLQGGGEKLFF

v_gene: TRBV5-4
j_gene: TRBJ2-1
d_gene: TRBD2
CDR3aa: CASSRQTGGYDNEQFF

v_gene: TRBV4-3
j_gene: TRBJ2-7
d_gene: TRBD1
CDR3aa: CASSQRGRGSYEQYF

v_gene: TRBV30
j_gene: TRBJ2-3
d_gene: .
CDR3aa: CAWSVGGSTDTQYF

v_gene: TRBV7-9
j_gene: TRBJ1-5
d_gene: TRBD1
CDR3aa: CASSQTGVEQPQHF

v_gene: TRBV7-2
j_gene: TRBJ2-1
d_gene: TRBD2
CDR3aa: CASSPLAGGYNEQFF

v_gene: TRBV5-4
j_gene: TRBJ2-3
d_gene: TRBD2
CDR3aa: CASSLLAGNTDTQYF

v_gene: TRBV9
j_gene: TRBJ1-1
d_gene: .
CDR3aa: CASSVVWNTEAFF

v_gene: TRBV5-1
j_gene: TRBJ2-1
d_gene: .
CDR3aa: CASSSPGSFNEQFF

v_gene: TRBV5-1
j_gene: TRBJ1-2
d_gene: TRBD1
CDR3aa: CASSLGTGGNYGYTF

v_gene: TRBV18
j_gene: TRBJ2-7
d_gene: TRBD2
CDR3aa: CASSYAYSGGPYEQYF